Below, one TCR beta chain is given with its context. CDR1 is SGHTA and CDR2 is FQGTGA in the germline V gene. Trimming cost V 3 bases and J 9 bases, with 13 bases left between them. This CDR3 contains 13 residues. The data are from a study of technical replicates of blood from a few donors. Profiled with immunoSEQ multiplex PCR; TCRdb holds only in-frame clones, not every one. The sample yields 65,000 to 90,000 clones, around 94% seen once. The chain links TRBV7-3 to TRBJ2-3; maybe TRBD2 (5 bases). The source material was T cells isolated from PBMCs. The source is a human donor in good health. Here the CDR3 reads CASSFQSTGTQYF. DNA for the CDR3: TGTGCCAGCAGCTTTCAGTCTACGGGGACGCAGTATTTT.